The clone carrying this T cell receptor beta chain was counted between two and nine times. V gave up 4 bases and J gave up 4 bases, with 13 bases separating them. The CDR3 is 14 residues long. The germline V gene has CDR1 SNHLY and CDR2 FYNNEI. The sample comes from a study of T-cell memory formation after mild COVID-19. TCRdb re-called the 5' RACE reads with MiXCR, one entry per CDR3 protein. The sample comprises around 440,000 distinct CDR3 sequences, approximately 18% of which are singletons, and more than 9% rests with the top ten. The genes are TRBV2 and TRBJ1-1; unclear D gene. The clonotype was recovered from an adult woman who had mild COVID-19 (a few samples of this study predate the infection). Cell type and time point are not known. The sequenced sample was PBMCs or a T cell subset sorted from them (not recorded which). The CDR3 DNA reads TGTGCCAGCAGTGTTCTCACCTTGGGCACTGAAGCTTTCTTT. It is translated as CASSVLTLGTEAFF.